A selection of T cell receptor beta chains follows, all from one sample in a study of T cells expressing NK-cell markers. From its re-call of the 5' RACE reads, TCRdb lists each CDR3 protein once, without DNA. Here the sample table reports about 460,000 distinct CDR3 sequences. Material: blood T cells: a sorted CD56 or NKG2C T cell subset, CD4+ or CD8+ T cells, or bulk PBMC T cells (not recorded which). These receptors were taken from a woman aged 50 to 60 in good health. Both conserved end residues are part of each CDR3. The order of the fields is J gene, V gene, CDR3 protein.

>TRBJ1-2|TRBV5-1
CASSLQGSPEVGYTF
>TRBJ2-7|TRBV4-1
CASSQGRGSGSYEQYF
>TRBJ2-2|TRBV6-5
CASSRGPRQFF
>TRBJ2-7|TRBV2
CASSGSSGRGNEQYF
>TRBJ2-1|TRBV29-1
CSVEAGTSDEQFF
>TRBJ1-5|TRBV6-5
CASGGPGWNQPQHF
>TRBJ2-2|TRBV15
CATRPETENTGELFF
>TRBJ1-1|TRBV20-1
CSAPGGSTEAFF
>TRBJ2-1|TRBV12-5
CASGLSGPTYNEQFF
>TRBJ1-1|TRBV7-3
CASSWRHVNTEAFF
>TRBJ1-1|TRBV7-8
CASSLVMGQNTEAFF
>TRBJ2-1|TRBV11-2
CASSFAPGAYNEQFF
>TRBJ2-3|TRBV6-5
CASSLGTSGTRGDTQYF
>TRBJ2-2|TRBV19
CATNTGQTNTGELFF
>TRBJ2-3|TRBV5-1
CASSHSTDTQYF
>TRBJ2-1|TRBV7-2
CASSFGQGYNEQFF
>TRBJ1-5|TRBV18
CASAPGEGMSNQPQHF
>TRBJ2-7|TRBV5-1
CASSPASGPQPKQYF
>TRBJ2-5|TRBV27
CASSQAASGRARETQYF
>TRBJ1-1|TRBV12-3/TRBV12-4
CASRTGTLNTEAFF
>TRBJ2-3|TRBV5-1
CASRTRNGDTQYF
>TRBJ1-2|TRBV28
CASRDRGGSGYTF
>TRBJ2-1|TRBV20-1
CSAPYRAGVNNEQFF
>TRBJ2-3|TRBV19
CASSIRGLAEVNTQYF
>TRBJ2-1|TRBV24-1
CATSDAWEGTWEQFF
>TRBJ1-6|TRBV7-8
CASSRSGGNSPLHF
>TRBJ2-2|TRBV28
CASSRRRRNTGELFF
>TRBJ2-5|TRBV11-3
CASSQGFRETQYF
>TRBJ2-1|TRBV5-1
CASSPARKNSNNEQFF
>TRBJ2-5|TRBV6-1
CATRGGETQYF
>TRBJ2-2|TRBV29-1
CSGTSGIAGELFF
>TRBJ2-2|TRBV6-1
CASMGLAMIGELFF
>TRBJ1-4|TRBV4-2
CASSQDGNNEKLFF
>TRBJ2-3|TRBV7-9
CASSPTSWVGTDTQYF
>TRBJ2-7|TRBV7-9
CASSPRGADYEQYF
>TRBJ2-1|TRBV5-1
CASSFRGRVNEQFF
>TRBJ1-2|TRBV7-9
CAGLTGHPNGYTF
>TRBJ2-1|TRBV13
CASSLSGKIYNEQFF